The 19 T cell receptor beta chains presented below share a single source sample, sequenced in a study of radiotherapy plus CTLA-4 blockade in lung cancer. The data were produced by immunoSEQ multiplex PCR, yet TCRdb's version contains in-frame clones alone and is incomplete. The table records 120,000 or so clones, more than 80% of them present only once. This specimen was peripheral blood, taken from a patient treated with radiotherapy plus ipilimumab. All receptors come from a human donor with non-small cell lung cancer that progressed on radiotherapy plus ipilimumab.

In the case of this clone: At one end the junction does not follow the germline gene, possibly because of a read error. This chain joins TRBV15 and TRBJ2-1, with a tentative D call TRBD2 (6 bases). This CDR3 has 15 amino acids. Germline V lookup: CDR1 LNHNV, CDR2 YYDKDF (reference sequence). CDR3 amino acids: CATRRGTPPYNEQFF. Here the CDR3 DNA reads TGTGCCACCAGAAGAGGGACTCCACCTTACAATGAGCAGTTCTTC.

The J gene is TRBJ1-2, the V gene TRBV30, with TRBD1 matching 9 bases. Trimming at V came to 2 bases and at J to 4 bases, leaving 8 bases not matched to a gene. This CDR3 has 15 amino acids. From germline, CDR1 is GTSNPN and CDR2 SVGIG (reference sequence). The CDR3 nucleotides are TGTGCCTGGAGTAAGGGACAGGGAGGCGGCTATGGCTACACCTTC. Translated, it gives CAWSKGQGGGYGYTF.

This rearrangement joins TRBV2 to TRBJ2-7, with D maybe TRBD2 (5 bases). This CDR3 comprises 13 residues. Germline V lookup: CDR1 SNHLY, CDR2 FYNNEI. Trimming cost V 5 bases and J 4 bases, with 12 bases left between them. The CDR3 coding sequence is TGTGCCAGCAGTCCCCGGACGGGGTACGAGCAGTACTTC. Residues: CASSPRTGYEQYF.

CDR3 bases: TGTGCCTGGAGTTGGGCGGGAGAGACCCAGTACTTC. This translates into CAWSWAGETQYF. The J gene is TRBJ2-5, the V gene TRBV30, with D tentatively TRBD2 (5 bases). V lost 2 bases to trimming and J lost 4 bases, with 8 bases between them. The germline V gene encodes CDR1 GTSNPN and CDR2 SVGIG (reference sequence). CDR3 length: 12 residues.

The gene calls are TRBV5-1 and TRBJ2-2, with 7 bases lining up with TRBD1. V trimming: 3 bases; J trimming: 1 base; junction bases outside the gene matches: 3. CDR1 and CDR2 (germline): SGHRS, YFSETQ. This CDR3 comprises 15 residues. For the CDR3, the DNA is TGCGCCAGCAGCTCAGGACAGGAGAACACCGGGGAGCTGTTTTTT. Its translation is CASSSGQENTGELFF. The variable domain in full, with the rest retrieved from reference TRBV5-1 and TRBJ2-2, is KAGVTQTPRYLIKTRGQQVTLSCSPISGHRSVSWYQQTPGQGLQFLFEYFSETQRNKGNFPGRFSGRQFSNSRSEMNVSTLELGDSALYLCASSSGQENTGELFFGEGSRLTVL.

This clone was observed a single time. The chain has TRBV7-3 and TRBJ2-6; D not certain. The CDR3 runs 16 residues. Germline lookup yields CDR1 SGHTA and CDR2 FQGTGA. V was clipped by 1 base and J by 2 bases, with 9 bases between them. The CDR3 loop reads CASSLMVGTGANVLTF. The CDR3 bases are TGTGCCAGCAGCTTAATGGTAGGGACTGGGGCCAACGTCCTGACTTTC.

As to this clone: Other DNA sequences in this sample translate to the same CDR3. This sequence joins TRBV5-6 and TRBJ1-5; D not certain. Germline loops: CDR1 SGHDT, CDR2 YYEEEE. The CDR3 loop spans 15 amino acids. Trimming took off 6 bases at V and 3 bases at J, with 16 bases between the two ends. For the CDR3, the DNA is TGTGCCAGCATAAATCCCGGACGGTTCAATCAGCCCCAGCATTTT. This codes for CASINPGRFNQPQHF.

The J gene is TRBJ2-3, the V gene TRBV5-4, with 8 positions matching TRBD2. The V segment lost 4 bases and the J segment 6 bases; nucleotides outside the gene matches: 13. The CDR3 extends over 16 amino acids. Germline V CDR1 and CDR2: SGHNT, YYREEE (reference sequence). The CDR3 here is CASSLYRTSWGDTQYF. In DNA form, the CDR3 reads TGTGCCAGCAGCCTATACCGGACTAGCTGGGGTGATACGCAGTATTTT.

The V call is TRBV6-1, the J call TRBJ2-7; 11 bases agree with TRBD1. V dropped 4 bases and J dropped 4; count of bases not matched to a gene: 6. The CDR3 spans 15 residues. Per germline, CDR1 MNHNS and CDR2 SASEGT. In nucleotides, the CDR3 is TGTGCCAGCAGTGTCCGGGACAGGGGGAATTACGAGCAGTACTTC. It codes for CASSVRDRGNYEQYF.

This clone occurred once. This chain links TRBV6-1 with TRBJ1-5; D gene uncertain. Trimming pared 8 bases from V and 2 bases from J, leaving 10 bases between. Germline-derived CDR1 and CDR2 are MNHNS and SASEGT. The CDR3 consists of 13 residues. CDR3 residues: CASDSQGNQPQHF. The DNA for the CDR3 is TGTGCCAGCGACTCTCAGGGCAATCAGCCCCAGCATTTT.

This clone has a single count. The chain's CDR3 is CASSQGIGTQYF. CDR3 nucleotide sequence: TGTGCCAGCAGTCAGGGGATCGGGACCCAGTACTTC. V is TRBV6-5 and J is TRBJ2-5, with D maybe TRBD1 (6 bases). Between the trimmed V and J ends, which lost 5 bases and 7 bases, there was a span of 11 bases. CDR1 is MNHEY, CDR2 SVGAGI, per germline. The CDR3 loop spans 12 amino acids.

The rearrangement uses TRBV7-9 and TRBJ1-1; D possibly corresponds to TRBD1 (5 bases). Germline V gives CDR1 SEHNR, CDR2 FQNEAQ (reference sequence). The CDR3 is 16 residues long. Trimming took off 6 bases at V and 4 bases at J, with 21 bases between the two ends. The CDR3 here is CASRDNGVGRGTEAFF. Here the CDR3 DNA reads TGTGCCAGCAGGGATAACGGGGTGGGACGCGGCACTGAAGCTTTCTTT.

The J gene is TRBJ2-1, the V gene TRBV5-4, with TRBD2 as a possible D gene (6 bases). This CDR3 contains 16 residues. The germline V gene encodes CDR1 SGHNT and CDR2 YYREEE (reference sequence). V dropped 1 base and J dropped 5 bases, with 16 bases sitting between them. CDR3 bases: TGTGCCAGCAGCTTGTACGTGTCTAGCGCCGACAATGAGCAGTTCTTC. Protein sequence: CASSLYVSSADNEQFF.

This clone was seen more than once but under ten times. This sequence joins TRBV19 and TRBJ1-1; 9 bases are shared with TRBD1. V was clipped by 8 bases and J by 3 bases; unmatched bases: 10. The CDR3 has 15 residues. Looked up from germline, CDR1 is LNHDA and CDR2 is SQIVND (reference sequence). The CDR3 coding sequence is TGTGCCAGTCGAACAGGGGGCAGAGGGTACACTGAAGCTTTCTTT. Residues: CASRTGGRGYTEAFF.

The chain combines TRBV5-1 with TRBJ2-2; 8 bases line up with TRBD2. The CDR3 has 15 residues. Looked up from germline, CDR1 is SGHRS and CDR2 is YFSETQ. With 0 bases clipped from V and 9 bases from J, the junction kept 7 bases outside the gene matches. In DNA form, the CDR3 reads TGCGCCAGCAGCTTGGCCGGGCCGGGAGGGCGGGAGCTGTTTTTT. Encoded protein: CASSLAGPGGRELFF. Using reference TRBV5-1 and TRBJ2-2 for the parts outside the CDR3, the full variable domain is KAGVTQTPRYLIKTRGQQVTLSCSPISGHRSVSWYQQTPGQGLQFLFEYFSETQRNKGNFPGRFSGRQFSNSRSEMNVSTLELGDSALYLCASSLAGPGGRELFFGEGSRLTVL.

In nucleotides, the CDR3 is TGTGCCAGCAGCTTCCAACTTCCCACAGATACGCAGTATTTT. This encodes CASSFQLPTDTQYF. The gene calls are TRBV5-4 and TRBJ2-3; unclear D gene. This CDR3 comprises 14 residues. With 2 bases removed from V and 2 bases from J, the gap between germline ends came to 9 bases. Per germline, CDR1 SGHNT and CDR2 YYREEE (reference sequence).

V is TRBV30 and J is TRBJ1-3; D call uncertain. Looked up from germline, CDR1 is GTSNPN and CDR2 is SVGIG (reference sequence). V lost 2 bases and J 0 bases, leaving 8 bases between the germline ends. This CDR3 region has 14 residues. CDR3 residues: CAWSFISSGNTIYF. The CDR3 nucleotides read TGTGCCTGGAGTTTTATTTCCTCTGGAAACACCATATATTTT.

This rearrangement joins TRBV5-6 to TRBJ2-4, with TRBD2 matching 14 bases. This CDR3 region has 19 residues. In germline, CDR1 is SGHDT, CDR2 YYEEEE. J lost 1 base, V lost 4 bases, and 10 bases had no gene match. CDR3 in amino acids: CASSAGTSGSQAAKNIQYF. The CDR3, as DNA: TGTGCCAGCAGCGCTGGGACTAGCGGGAGTCAGGCGGCCAAAAACATTCAGTACTTC.

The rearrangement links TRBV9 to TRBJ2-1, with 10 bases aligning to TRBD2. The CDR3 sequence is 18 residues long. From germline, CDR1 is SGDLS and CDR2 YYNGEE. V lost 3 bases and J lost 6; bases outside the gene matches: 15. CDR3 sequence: CASSERGAGAGGGNEQFF. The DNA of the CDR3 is TGTGCCAGCAGCGAGAGAGGAGCTGGAGCGGGAGGGGGCAATGAGCAGTTCTTC.